The T cell receptor (beta chain) described here comes from a study of metastatic and nonmetastatic thyroid tumors. This clone was recorded a few times. Thyroid surgery was preceded by no treatment in any patient. TCRdb reanalyzed the PCR reads via MiXCR. The repertoire includes some 6,800 clones, about 35% of them detected once, and around 35% sits in the top ten. Sequencing was done on a sample of adjacent normal tissue. The source is a female donor with papillary thyroid cancer or a benign thyroid nodule (not recorded which). Some clones in this sample may be carry-over from other donors' samples.

This CDR3 is CASSFDHFGTEQFF. DNA of the CDR3: TGTGCCAGCAGTTTCGATCACTTCGGTACTGAGCAGTTCTTC. This chain joins TRBV28 and TRBJ2-1; D not certain. This CDR3 is built from 14 residues. Germline CDR1 is MDHEN and CDR2 is SYDVKM. V lost 3 bases and J lost 9, with 15 bases in between.